Each of the 32 T cell receptor beta chains below was sequenced from the same sample in a study of shared clonotypes between healthy human individuals. The protocol was immunoSEQ multiplex PCR, while the TCRdb copy is restricted to in-frame clones and leaves out a portion. In the table there are over 1.4 million clones, over 95% of which are singletons. The sample was naive CD4+ T cells sorted from blood. The subset denotes: CD45RA+ positively selected. The receptors derive from a young man in good health.

This chain connects TRBV28 to TRBJ2-7; weak D call: TRBD1 (5 bases). The CDR3 totals 13 residues. Germline values: CDR1 MDHEN, CDR2 SYDVKM. The V gene lost 3 bases and the J gene lost 1 base, with 7 bases spanning the gap. Here the CDR3 DNA reads TGTGCCAGCAGTTTTGACAGTTCCTACGAGCAGTACTTC. Amino acids: CASSFDSSYEQYF.

The rearrangement joins TRBV5-1 to TRBJ2-1, with TRBD2 matching 11 bases. The CDR3 extends over 11 amino acids. Germline V gene sequence: CDR1 SGHRS, CDR2 YFSETQ. Trimming at V came to 2 bases and at J to 14 bases, leaving 0 bases not matched to a gene. CDR3 sequence (DNA): TGCGCCAGCAGCTTTAGCGGGAGGGAGTTCTTC. It translates to CASSFSGREFF.

In its sample, this clone was seen once. The J gene is TRBJ1-5, the V gene TRBV7-9; no clear D gene. Trimming removed 3 bases from V and 7 bases from J, with 10 bases in between. Germline V gene data show CDR1 as SEHNR and CDR2 as FQNEAQ (reference sequence). CDR3 length equals 13 residues. The CDR3 DNA reads as TGTGCCAGCAGCTTTGCCTCGGGGCAGCCCCAGCATTTT. As protein: CASSFASGQPQHF.

This chain links TRBV15 with TRBJ2-3; D possibly matches TRBD1 or TRBD2 (5 bases each). This CDR3 contains 17 residues. V lost 7 bases and J 0 bases, leaving 20 bases between the germline ends. CDR1 and CDR2 from the germline V gene are LNHNV and YYDKDF (reference sequence). The CDR3: CATKRGDYRLSTDTQYF. CDR3 coding DNA: TGTGCCACCAAAAGGGGCGACTATCGACTTAGCACAGATACGCAGTATTTT.

The J gene is TRBJ2-2, the V gene TRBV19; D possibly corresponds to TRBD2 (6 bases). There are 15 residues in the CDR3. Per germline, CDR1 LNHDA and CDR2 SQIVND (reference sequence). V dropped 4 bases and J dropped 7 bases, with 16 bases sitting between them. The CDR3 nucleotides read TGTGCCAGTAGTAGGAGAGGCGGTAGCGGCGGGGAGCTGTTTTTT. Protein: CASSRRGGSGGELFF.

The rearrangement uses TRBV11-2 and TRBJ1-4, with no clear D. This CDR3 region has 16 residues. Trimming pared 2 bases from V and 0 bases from J, leaving 10 bases between. CDR1 and CDR2 from the germline V gene are SGHAT and FQNNGV. CDR3: CASSLWEIATNEKLFF. CDR3 coding DNA: TGTGCCAGCAGCTTATGGGAGATTGCAACTAATGAAAAACTGTTTTTT.

Here the CDR3 DNA reads TGTGCCAGCAGCCCCCGTCCCGGGACTAGCGGGAGTAACTCCTACGAGCAGTACTTC. Translation gives CASSPRPGTSGSNSYEQYF. The chain employs TRBV7-6 and TRBJ2-7, with 14 bases identical to TRBD2. The CDR3 contains 19 residues. After removal of 5 bases from V and 0 bases from J, the junction contained 12 bases not matched to a gene. From germline, CDR1 is SGHVS and CDR2 FNYEAQ.

The gene calls are TRBV13 and TRBJ1-5; D not certain. CDR3 length equals 14 residues. Germline-derived CDR1 and CDR2 are PRHDT and FYEKMQ (reference sequence). V lost 3 bases and J 1 base, leaving 7 bases between the germline ends. CDR3 nucleotide sequence: TGTGCCAGCAGCTTTGGAGGGAGCAATCAGCCCCAGCATTTT. It is translated as CASSFGGSNQPQHF.

This chain joins TRBV5-1 and TRBJ2-7; 8 nucleotides align to TRBD1. The V and J ends lost 3 bases and 2 bases, in that order; junction bases with no gene match: 4. From germline, CDR1 is SGHRS and CDR2 YFSETQ. The CDR3 has 14 amino acids. The CDR3 loop reads CASSSTGVAYEQYF. The CDR3 nucleotides are TGCGCCAGCAGCTCGACAGGGGTCGCCTACGAGCAGTACTTC.

This chain links TRBV19 with TRBJ2-1, with 11 bases that match TRBD2. The CDR3 is 16 amino acids. CDR1 is LNHDA and CDR2 is SQIVND in the germline V gene (reference sequence). J gave up 4 bases and V 3 bases, and 5 bases lay outside the gene matches. The CDR3 sequence is CASSMAGLAVYNEQFF. The CDR3 region has the DNA TGTGCCAGTAGTATGGCGGGACTAGCGGTTTACAATGAGCAGTTCTTC.

V gene TRBV25-1 combines with J gene TRBJ1-3, with TRBD1 as a possible D gene (6 bases). Between the trimmed V and J ends, which lost 7 bases and 0 bases, there was a span of 13 bases. Germline V CDR1 and CDR2: MGHDK, SYGVNS. The CDR3 is made up of 15 amino acids. Here the CDR3 reads CASTRGPSSGNTIYF. As DNA, the CDR3 is TGTGCCAGCACCAGGGGACCGTCCTCTGGAAACACCATATATTTT.

The rearrangement joins TRBV15 to TRBJ2-4; D gene uncertain. Trimming cost V 0 bases and J 7 bases, with 13 bases left between them. Looked up from germline, CDR1 is LNHNV and CDR2 is YYDKDF (reference sequence). This CDR3 has 15 residues. CDR3 nucleotides: TGTGCCACCAGCAGAGATGGGTTGGAGAGGAACATTCAGTACTTC. It codes for CATSRDGLERNIQYF.

The rearrangement joins TRBV29-1 to TRBJ1-2; D remains unclear. The germline V gene encodes CDR1 SQVTM and CDR2 ANQGSEA. The CDR3 has 14 residues. Trimming took 6 bases from V and 0 from J, leaving 14 bases between them. Here the CDR3 reads CSVNTPLSNYGYTF. The DNA for the CDR3 is TGCAGCGTCAACACTCCCCTGTCTAACTATGGCTACACCTTC. The full variable domain, completed using reference TRBV29-1 and TRBJ1-2, is SAVISQKPSRDICQRGTSLTIQCQVDSQVTMMFWYRQQPGQSLTLIATANQGSEATYESGFVIDKFPISRPNLTFSTLTVSNMSPEDSSIYLCSVNTPLSNYGYTFGSGTRLTVV.

The J gene is TRBJ2-7, the V gene TRBV10-3; 9 bases match TRBD2. V was clipped by 6 bases and J by 5 bases; unmatched bases: 8. This CDR3 has 14 amino acids. Germline CDR1 reads ENHRY; CDR2 reads SYGVKD. CDR3 sequence reads: CAIRVAGVEDEQYF. As DNA, the CDR3 is TGTGCCATCAGGGTAGCGGGAGTGGAGGACGAGCAGTACTTC.

This sequence joins TRBV27 and TRBJ2-7, with 7 bases aligning to TRBD2. The germline CDR1 and CDR2 sequences are MNHEY and SMNVEV (reference sequence). V dropped 7 bases and J dropped 1; count of bases not matched to a gene: 10. The CDR3 is made up of 15 amino acids. CDR3 in amino acids: CASTRSGTPSYEQYF. The DNA of the CDR3 is TGTGCCAGCACCCGAAGCGGGACCCCTTCCTACGAGCAGTACTTC.

V gene TRBV14 combines with J gene TRBJ2-4, with D unresolved. CDR1 is SGHDN and CDR2 is FVKESK in the germline V gene. V dropped 3 bases and J dropped 8 bases, with 11 bases sitting between them. CDR3 size: 13 residues. The DNA for the CDR3 is TGTGCCAGCAGCCAGAAGGTTTACGACATTCAGTACTTC. Its translation is CASSQKVYDIQYF.

This sequence joins TRBV12-1 and TRBJ2-2; the D call in the table, TRBD2, was not verified against the DNA. TRBV12-1 is a known pseudogene. The CDR3 spans 14 residues. In DNA form, the CDR3 reads TGTGCCAGCAGTTTAGAGGTAAACACCGGGGAGCTGTTTTTT. It is translated as CASSLEVNTGELFF.

The chain has TRBV25-1 and TRBJ2-5; D remains ambiguous. Germline CDR1 is MGHDK and CDR2 is SYGVNS. The CDR3 covers 11 residues. Trimming left V 4 bases short and J 5 bases short, with 5 bases between. The CDR3 loop is CASSGLETQYF. The CDR3 DNA follows: TGTGCCAGCAGTGGGTTGGAGACCCAGTACTTC.

This sequence joins TRBV2 and TRBJ2-1; D may be TRBD2 (6 bases). V was clipped by 6 bases and J by 6 bases, with 24 bases between them. This CDR3 region has 17 residues. Germline CDR1 reads SNHLY; CDR2 reads FYNNEI. In nucleotides, the CDR3 is TGTGCCAGCAGGAGTGGGTCGGGGACTCCTGAGTCCAATGAGCAGTTCTTC. The encoded protein is CASRSGSGTPESNEQFF.

For this clone: The sample carries other DNA sequences with the same CDR3. The rearrangement joins TRBV19 to TRBJ2-7; D gene unclear. This CDR3 spans 12 amino acids. Trimming pared 3 bases from V and 4 bases from J, leaving 7 bases between. CDR1 is LNHDA and CDR2 is SQIVND in the germline V gene (reference sequence). CDR3 region: CASSINRYEQYF. As DNA, the CDR3 is TGTGCCAGTAGTATCAACAGATACGAGCAGTACTTC. Full variable domain (remainder filled in from reference TRBV19 and TRBJ2-7): DGGITQSPKYLFRKEGQNVTLSCEQNLNHDAMYWYRQDPGQGLRLIYYSQIVNDFQKGDIAEGYSVSREKKESFPLTVTSAQKNPTAFYLCASSINRYEQYFGPGTRLTVT.

The CDR3 region has the DNA TGTGCCAGCACCCTTGGGCAGTTTAACACTGAAGCTTTCTTT. It translates to CASTLGQFNTEAFF. The chain employs TRBV28 and TRBJ1-1; no firm D call. CDR1 is MDHEN, CDR2 SYDVKM, per germline. The CDR3 spans 14 residues. With 7 bases removed from V and 2 bases from J, the gap between germline ends came to 14 bases.

With regard to this clone: The identical CDR3 is also encoded by other nucleotide sequences in the sample. CDR3 amino acids: CASSPGGVADTQYF. CDR3 DNA: TGCGCCAGCAGCCCGGGGGGAGTCGCAGATACGCAGTATTTT. The rearrangement uses TRBV5-1 and TRBJ2-3; TRBD2 aligns across 7 bases. The germline V gene encodes CDR1 SGHRS and CDR2 YFSETQ. V shed 4 bases, J shed 4 bases, and the junction held 6 bases outside the gene matches. The CDR3 spans 14 residues.

The rearrangement links TRBV4-1 to TRBJ2-3, with TRBD2 identical over 14 bases. The J segment lost 2 bases and the V segment lost 1 base, leaving 14 bases of the junction unmatched. Germline V gene lookup returns CDR1 MGHRA and CDR2 YSYEKL. There are 21 residues in the CDR3. CDR3 DNA sequence: TGCGCCAGCAGCCAAGTCGCGGGGACTAGCGGGAGAGGGGGGCTCACAGATACGCAGTATTTT. Protein sequence: CASSQVAGTSGRGGLTDTQYF.

The DNA of the CDR3 is TGCAGCGTAGCATCGGGCGGGAGAATTCCCAATGAGCAGTTCTTC. Translated, it gives CSVASGGRIPNEQFF. This chain joins TRBV29-1 and TRBJ2-1; 7 bases are a match to TRBD2. The CDR3 runs 15 residues. Germline V gives CDR1 SQVTM, CDR2 ANQGSEA. The V segment lost 6 bases and the J segment 6 bases; nucleotides outside the gene matches: 14.

The gene calls are TRBV7-8 and TRBJ1-5, with 8 bases fitting TRBD1. Germline V gene lookup returns CDR1 SGHVS and CDR2 FQNEAQ. The CDR3 has 15 residues. After removal of 6 bases from V and 0 bases from J, the junction contained 4 bases not matched to a gene. CDR3: CASRKDRVSNQPQHF. The CDR3 region has the DNA TGTGCCAGCAGGAAGGACAGGGTTAGCAATCAGCCCCAGCATTTT.

The chain combines TRBV7-2 with TRBJ2-7; 13 nucleotides match TRBD2. The CDR3 has 16 amino acids. Trimming cost V 2 bases and J 1 base; bases outside gene matches: 2. Germline CDR1 and CDR2: SGHTA and FQGNSA. The CDR3: CASSLLGLAGSYEQYF. CDR3 in DNA: TGTGCCAGCAGCTTATTGGGACTAGCGGGGTCCTACGAGCAGTACTTC. The whole variable domain, filled in from reference TRBV7-2 and TRBJ2-7, reads GAGVSQSPSNKVTEKGKDVELRCDPISGHTALYWYRQSLGQGLEFLIYFQGNSAPDKSGLPSDRFSAERTGGSVSTLTIQRTQQEDSAVYLCASSLLGLAGSYEQYFGPGTRLTVT.

The rearrangement joins TRBV4-1 to TRBJ2-3; weak D call: TRBD1 (5 bases). Trimming removed 0 bases at V and 6 bases at J, with 10 bases between. The CDR3 extends over 14 amino acids. CDR1 and CDR2 from the germline V gene are MGHRA and YSYEKL. The CDR3 region has the DNA TGCGCCAGCAGCCAAGAACCAGGGAAGGATACGCAGTATTTT. Protein: CASSQEPGKDTQYF.

This chain joins TRBV9 and TRBJ2-3; weak D call: TRBD2 (6 bases). Germline CDR1 reads SGDLS; CDR2 reads YYNGEE. V lost 0 bases to trimming and J lost 8 bases, with 16 bases between them. The CDR3 covers 15 residues. DNA for the CDR3: TGTGCCAGCAGCGTAGGCCCCCGGGAGCAAGGTACGCAGTATTTT. It encodes CASSVGPREQGTQYF.

The chain employs TRBV27 and TRBJ2-5, with no clear D. Germline CDR1 reads MNHEY; CDR2 reads SMNVEV (reference sequence). Between the trimmed V and J ends, which lost 3 bases and 5 bases, there was a span of 10 bases. This CDR3 comprises 13 residues. The CDR3 nucleotides read TGTGCCAGCAGTTTGAAAGGGTACGAGACCCAGTACTTC. It codes for CASSLKGYETQYF.

The V gene is TRBV4-2, the J gene TRBJ2-2, with TRBD2 matching over 7 bases. The CDR3 sequence is 17 residues long. Germline loops: CDR1 LGHNA, CDR2 YNFKEQ. The junction had 8 bases not matched to a gene; V was cut back by 0 bases and J by 4 bases. CDR3 sequence (DNA): TGTGCCAGCAGCCAAGATGGGCAGGGAGGGCCCACCGGGGAGCTGTTTTTT. Its translation is CASSQDGQGGPTGELFF.

This chain links TRBV28 with TRBJ2-3; D is possibly TRBD1 (6 bases). The V gene lost 6 bases and the J gene lost 4 bases, with 14 bases spanning the gap. The CDR3 is 14 residues long. Per germline, CDR1 MDHEN and CDR2 SYDVKM. The CDR3 reads CASRLIRGPDTQYF. The CDR3 DNA follows: TGTGCCAGCAGACTGATCAGGGGTCCAGATACGCAGTATTTT. Combining the CDR3 with reference TRBV28 and TRBJ2-3 gives the whole variable domain DVKVTQSSRYLVKRTGEKVFLECVQDMDHENMFWYRQDPGLGLRLIYFSYDVKMKEKGDIPEGYSVSREKKERFSLILESASTNQTSMYLCASRLIRGPDTQYFGPGTRLTVL.

This chain joins TRBV14 and TRBJ1-4, with D perhaps TRBD1 (5 bases). The CDR3 loop spans 14 amino acids. V was trimmed by 6 bases and J by 0 bases, leaving 8 bases between them. Germline V lookup: CDR1 SGHDN, CDR2 FVKESK. CDR3 amino acids: CASSAQATNEKLFF. CDR3 bases: TGTGCCAGCAGTGCACAGGCAACTAATGAAAAACTGTTTTTT.